Presented here are 10 T cell receptor beta chains from one specimen sequenced in a study of blood T cell repertoires in COVID-19. Clones were read by immunoSEQ multiplex PCR, and TCRdb kept only the in-frame ones, dropping some. The sample lists about 150,000 clones, around 82% occurring once. Sequenced: PBMCs or T cells enriched from blood (not recorded which). The receptors come from a woman between 50 and 59 years old who had recovered from COVID-19.

The V gene is TRBV30, the J gene TRBJ1-3; possible D gene TRBD1, 5 bases. The CDR3 is 13 residues long. Germline V lookup: CDR1 GTSNPN, CDR2 SVGIG (reference sequence). V was pared by 4 bases and J by 2 bases, with 9 bases between. The CDR3 sequence: CAWIPGAGNTIYF. The DNA of the CDR3 is TGTGCCTGGATTCCGGGGGCTGGAAACACCATATATTTT.

The V call is TRBV6-4, the J call TRBJ1-1; D not certain. The CDR3 loop spans 15 amino acids. Trimming cost V 0 bases and J 1 base, with 9 bases left between them. Germline-derived CDR1 and CDR2 are MRHNA and SNTAGT. CDR3 sequence: CASSDSGRENTEAFF. Here the CDR3 DNA reads TGTGCCAGCAGTGACTCGGGTCGGGAGAACACTGAAGCTTTCTTT.

The chain joins TRBV28 to TRBJ1-2, with TRBD1 matching 7 bases. V lost 3 bases, J lost 3 bases, and 4 bases stayed unmatched. CDR1 is MDHEN, CDR2 SYDVKM, per germline. The CDR3 runs 14 residues. The CDR3 coding sequence is TGTGCCAGCAGTTTTGGACAGGTCGACTATGGCTACACCTTC. Protein: CASSFGQVDYGYTF.

The genes are TRBV5-1 and TRBJ2-1; D unclear. The V gene lost 4 bases and the J gene lost 0 bases, with 5 bases spanning the gap. CDR3 size: 13 residues. Germline V gene data show CDR1 as SGHRS and CDR2 as YFSETQ. The chain's CDR3 is CASSISSYNEQFF. The CDR3 DNA reads as TGCGCCAGCAGCATCAGCTCCTACAATGAGCAGTTCTTC. The whole variable domain, remainder taken from reference TRBV5-1 and TRBJ2-1, is KAGVTQTPRYLIKTRGQQVTLSCSPISGHRSVSWYQQTPGQGLQFLFEYFSETQRNKGNFPGRFSGRQFSNSRSEMNVSTLELGDSALYLCASSISSYNEQFFGPGTRLTVL.

The rearrangement joins TRBV27 to TRBJ2-2; no clear D gene. This CDR3 comprises 14 residues. V was cut by 3 bases and J by 1 base, with 6 bases left in between. The germline V gene encodes CDR1 MNHEY and CDR2 SMNVEV (reference sequence). CDR3 DNA sequence: TGTGCCAGCAGTTTGAACGGGAACACCGGGGAGCTGTTTTTT. Its protein product is CASSLNGNTGELFF.

The chain employs TRBV24-1 and TRBJ1-5, with 7 positions matching TRBD1. This CDR3 is 16 amino acids long. Germline V gene data show CDR1 as KGHDR and CDR2 as SFDVKD. J gave up 0 bases and V 2 bases, and 3 bases lay outside the gene matches. The CDR3 nucleotides read TGTGCCACCAGTGATTACGGACAGGATAGCAATCAGCCCCAGCATTTT. This translates into CATSDYGQDSNQPQHF.

The J gene is TRBJ1-1, the V gene TRBV7-9; TRBD1 is a possible D gene (5 bases). In germline, CDR1 is SEHNR, CDR2 FQNEAQ (reference sequence). CDR3 length: 14 residues. V lost 2 bases, J lost 2 bases, and 9 bases lay in between. CDR3 DNA: TGTGCCAGCAGCTTAACAGGAGCCAACACTGAAGCTTTCTTT. This encodes CASSLTGANTEAFF.

This chain connects TRBV14 to TRBJ2-7, with TRBD2 as a possible D gene (6 bases). V was pared by 0 bases and J by 7 bases, with 19 bases between. Germline CDR1 reads SGHDN; CDR2 reads FVKESK. CDR3 length equals 16 residues. This CDR3 is CASSQDAPAGPGEQYF. CDR3 nucleotides: TGTGCCAGCAGCCAAGATGCCCCAGCGGGCCCCGGGGAGCAGTACTTC.

The chain carries TRBV6-5 and TRBJ2-7; a possible D gene is TRBD2 (5 bases). Germline V lookup: CDR1 MNHEY, CDR2 SVGAGI. The germline V and J ends were trimmed by 2 bases and 0 bases, with 5 bases remaining between them. This CDR3 spans 13 amino acids. Written as DNA, the CDR3 is TGTGCCAGCAGTTACACTAGCTCCTACGAGCAGTACTTC. Translating it yields CASSYTSSYEQYF.

The chain has TRBV18 and TRBJ2-5, with D possibly matching TRBD1 (5 bases). The CDR3 totals 13 residues. V dropped 2 bases and J dropped 4 bases, with 8 bases sitting between them. Germline V CDR1 and CDR2: KGHSH, LQKENI. The CDR3: CASSPGQGETQYF. CDR3 sequence (DNA): TGTGCCAGCTCACCAGGACAAGGAGAGACCCAGTACTTC.